Below are 4 T cell receptor beta chains sequenced from a single sample in a study of blood T cell repertoires in COVID-19. Method: immunoSEQ multiplex PCR; TCRdb's copy keeps in-frame clones and lacks some. Among some 400,000 clones listed, almost 90% were seen once. What was sequenced was peripheral blood. The origin of the receptors is a man between 18 and 29 years old with active or convalescent COVID-19.

Comments on this clone: Other DNA sequences in this sample translate to the same CDR3. The chain couples TRBV24-1 to TRBJ2-2; a weak D match, TRBD2 (6 bases). V was pared by 0 bases and J by 4 bases, with 11 bases between. Per the germline V gene, CDR1 is KGHDR and CDR2 is SFDVKD. The CDR3 covers 16 residues. CDR3 amino acids: CATSDLGGVGTGELFF. In DNA form, the CDR3 reads TGTGCCACCAGTGATTTGGGAGGGGTGGGCACCGGGGAGCTGTTTTTT.

The chain uses TRBV6-2 or TRBV6-3 and TRBJ2-7; a weak D match, TRBD1 (5 bases). The germline V gene encodes CDR1 MNHEY and CDR2 SVGEGT. The CDR3 extends over 14 amino acids. Trimming took off 3 bases at V and 4 bases at J, with 13 bases between the two ends. CDR3 sequence (DNA): TGTGCCAGCAGTTATAGGGCAGGGTTTTACGAGCAGTACTTC. The encoded protein is CASSYRAGFYEQYF.

CDR3 bases: TGCGCCAGCAGCCCATGGGGGACAGGGATTGAAAAACTGTTTTTT. Translating gives CASSPWGTGIEKLFF. The gene calls are TRBV5-1 and TRBJ1-4, with 9 bases that match TRBD1. V lost 4 bases, J lost 7 bases, and 8 bases stayed unmatched. Germline values: CDR1 SGHRS, CDR2 YFSETQ. CDR3 size: 15 residues.

This chain uses TRBV20-1 with TRBJ1-5; D unclear. Germline assignment: CDR1 DFQATT and CDR2 SNEGSKA (reference sequence). The V gene lost 3 bases and the J gene lost 0 bases, with 12 bases spanning the gap. The CDR3 has 15 residues. DNA for the CDR3: TGCAGTGCTAGTAACAGCCAGTATAGCAATCAGCCCCAGCATTTT. Protein product: CSASNSQYSNQPQHF.